Listed here are 5 T cell receptor beta chains from one sample, sequenced in a study of blood T cell repertoires in COVID-19. Produced via immunoSEQ multiplex PCR; TCRdb's table is partial and in-frame only. Among approximately 60,000 clones listed, around four fifths were seen once. Sequencing input: peripheral blood. Source of these receptors: a human donor in a cohort sampled during active COVID-19.

The V and J genes are TRBV3-1 (or the pseudogene TRBV3-2) and TRBJ2-1; TRBD1 matches 12 bases. The CDR3 totals 18 residues. Losses at the gene ends were 6 bases for V and 0 bases for J; bases not matched to a gene: 9. In germline, CDR1 is LGHDT, CDR2 YNNKEL (reference sequence). CDR3 coding DNA: TGTGCCAGCAGGGGGACAGGGGGCGTGGGGATCTCCTACAATGAGCAGTTCTTC. Protein sequence: CASRGTGGVGISYNEQFF.

The gene calls are TRBV6-6 and TRBJ2-5, with 7 bases fitting TRBD2. V was clipped by 10 bases and J by 3 bases; unmatched bases: 8. The CDR3 is made up of 13 amino acids. Germline assignment: CDR1 MNHNY and CDR2 SVGAGI (reference sequence). The CDR3 DNA reads as TGTGCCACCACCCCACGGGGGGAAGAGACCCAGTACTTC. It encodes CATTPRGEETQYF.

The V call is TRBV5-1, the J call TRBJ2-3; TRBD2 matches at 7 bases. The germline V gene encodes CDR1 SGHRS and CDR2 YFSETQ. The V segment lost 0 bases and the J segment 2 bases; nucleotides outside the gene matches: 6. The CDR3 contains 16 residues. CDR3 sequence reads: CASSLVGGSVTDTQYF. The CDR3 region has the DNA TGCGCCAGCAGCTTGGTTGGCGGGAGCGTCACAGATACGCAGTATTTT.

The rearrangement links TRBV3-1 (or the pseudogene TRBV3-2) to TRBJ2-2; 12 nucleotides agree with TRBD1. V dropped 0 bases and J dropped 7; count of bases not matched to a gene: 3. Germline V CDR1 and CDR2: LGHDT, YNNKEL (reference sequence). There are 16 residues in the CDR3. This CDR3 reads CASSQEGQGAGGELFF. CDR3 sequence (DNA): TGTGCCAGCAGCCAAGAGGGACAGGGGGCTGGCGGGGAGCTGTTTTTT.

The rearrangement joins TRBV7-8 to TRBJ1-5; no definite D call. This CDR3 region has 13 residues. The germline gives CDR1 SGHVS, CDR2 FQNEAQ. V was cut by 1 base and J by 12 bases, with 13 bases left in between. CDR3 nucleotides: TGTGCCAGCAGCTTAGTACTAAGAGGAGACCAGCATTTT. It encodes CASSLVLRGDQHF.